Detailed here is one TCR beta chain. Its specificity is not known. The germline V gene encodes CDR1 SGHNT and CDR2 YENEEA. V lost 5 bases and J lost 0, with 5 bases in between. This CDR3 contains 12 residues. The data are from a study of OX40 agonist ivuxolimab in advanced cancers. Study-level background: Three patients, one with hepatocellular carcinoma and two with cutaneous melanoma, achieved partial responses. Study conclusions and caveats: Some nonresponders likewise displayed low normalized T-cell clonal expansion. Partial responders at 0.1-3.0 mg/kg showed near-lowest clonal expansion. CD8+ T cells (on average) carried more expanded clones than CD4+ T cells.

Repertoires were generated with immunoSEQ multiplex PCR, while TCRdb's copy carries only in-frame clones and drops some. This table holds about 73,000 clones, around 84% found once. The sequencing used CD4+ or CD8+ T cells sorted from blood, collected in a trial of the OX40 agonist ivuxolimab. This receptor was obtained from an adult with an advanced solid tumor such as melanoma, head and neck, liver or kidney cancer. The chain carries TRBV11-3 and TRBJ2-7, with unresolved D. The DNA for the CDR3 is TGTGCCAGCAGCCACCCCTCCTACGAGCAGTACTTC. Protein sequence: CASSHPSYEQYF.